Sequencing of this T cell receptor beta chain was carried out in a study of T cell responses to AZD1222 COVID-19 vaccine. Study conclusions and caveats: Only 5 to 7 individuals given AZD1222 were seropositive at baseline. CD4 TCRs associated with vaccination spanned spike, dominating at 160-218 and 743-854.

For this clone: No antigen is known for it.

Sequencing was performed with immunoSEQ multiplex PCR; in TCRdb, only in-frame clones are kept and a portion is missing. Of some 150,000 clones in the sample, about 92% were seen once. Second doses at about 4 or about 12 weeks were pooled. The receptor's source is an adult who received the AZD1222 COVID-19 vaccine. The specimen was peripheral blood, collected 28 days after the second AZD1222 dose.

This chain's CDR3 is CASTPGLQGTYEQYF. In DNA, the CDR3 is TGTGCCAGCACCCCAGGGCTTCAGGGTACCTACGAGCAGTACTTC. The chain recombines TRBV6-5 with TRBJ2-7, with D perhaps matching TRBD1 (5 bases). The germline CDR1 and CDR2 sequences are MNHEY and SVGAGI. Trimming pared 7 bases from V and 2 bases from J, leaving 18 bases between. The CDR3 loop spans 15 amino acids.